The table lists the clone carrying this T cell receptor beta chain with a few counts. Data came from immunoSEQ multiplex PCR; TCRdb stores just in-frame clones and leaves some out. The sample contains over 90,000 clones, around 81% of which appear only once. These data are taken from a study of Ad26.COV2.S vaccination and SARS-CoV-2 variants. V gave up 6 bases and J gave up 4 bases, with 9 bases separating them. Germline V gene data show CDR1 as MNHEY and CDR2 as SVGAGI. The CDR3 contains 13 residues. Source: peripheral blood, taken after recovery from COVID-19. This chain connects TRBV6-5 to TRBJ2-2, with D uncertain. This sequence originates from a human donor who had recovered from COVID-19. The CDR3 sequence is CASRVGATGELFF. The CDR3 coding sequence is TGTGCCAGCAGGGTAGGAGCCACCGGGGAGCTGTTTTTT.